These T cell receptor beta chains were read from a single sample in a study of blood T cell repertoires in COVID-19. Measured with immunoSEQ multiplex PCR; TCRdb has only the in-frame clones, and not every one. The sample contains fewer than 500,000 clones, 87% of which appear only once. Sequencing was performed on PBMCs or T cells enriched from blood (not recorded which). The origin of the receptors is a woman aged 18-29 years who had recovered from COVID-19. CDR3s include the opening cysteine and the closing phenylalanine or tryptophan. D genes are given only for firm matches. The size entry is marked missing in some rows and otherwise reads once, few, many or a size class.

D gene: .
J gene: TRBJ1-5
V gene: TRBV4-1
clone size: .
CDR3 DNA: TGCGCCAGCAGCGAGCGGGACACCTCAAATCAGCCCCAGCATTTT
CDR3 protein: CASSERDTSNQPQHF

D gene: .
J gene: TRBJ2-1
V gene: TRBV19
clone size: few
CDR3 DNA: TGTGCCAGTAGTATCAACTTAAACAATGAGCAGTTCTTC
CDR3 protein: CASSINLNNEQFF

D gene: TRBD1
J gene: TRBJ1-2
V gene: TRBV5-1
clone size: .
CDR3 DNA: TGCGCCAGCAGCTTGGTGGCAGGGGGAAACTATGGCTACACCTTC
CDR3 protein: CASSLVAGGNYGYTF

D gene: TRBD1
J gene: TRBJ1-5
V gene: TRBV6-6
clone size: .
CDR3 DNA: TGTGCCAGCAGTTGGGACAGGACGAATCAGCCCCAGCATTTT
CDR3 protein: CASSWDRTNQPQHF

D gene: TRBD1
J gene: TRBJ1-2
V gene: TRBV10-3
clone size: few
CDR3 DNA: TGTGCCATCAGGTCGGGACAGTCAAACTATGGCTACACCTTC
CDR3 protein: CAIRSGQSNYGYTF

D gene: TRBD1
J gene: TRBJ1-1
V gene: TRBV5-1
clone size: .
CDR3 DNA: TGCGCCAGCAGCCCACAGGGGACTGAAGCTTTCTTT
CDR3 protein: CASSPQGTEAFF

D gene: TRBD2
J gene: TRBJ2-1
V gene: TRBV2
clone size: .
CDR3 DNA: TGTGCCAGCAGTGAAGCCAGGACTAGCGGTTACAATGAGCAGTTCTTC
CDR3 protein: CASSEARTSGYNEQFF

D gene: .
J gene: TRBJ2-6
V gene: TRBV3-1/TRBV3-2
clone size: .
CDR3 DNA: TGTGCCAGCAGAGGGGTGAGATCTGGGGCCAACGTCCTGACTTTC
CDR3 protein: CASRGVRSGANVLTF

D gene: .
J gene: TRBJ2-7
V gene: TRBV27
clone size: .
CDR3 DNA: TGTGCCAGCAGTGGACAGTCTTCCTACGAGCAGTACTTC
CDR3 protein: CASSGQSSYEQYF

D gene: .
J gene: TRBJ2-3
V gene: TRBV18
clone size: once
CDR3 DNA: TGTGCCAGCTCACCAATAAGCCTGAGAAGCACAGATACGCAGTATTTT
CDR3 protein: CASSPISLRSTDTQYF

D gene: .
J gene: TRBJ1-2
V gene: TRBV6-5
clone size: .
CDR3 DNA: TGTGCCGTCGCCCGTGGGGGGGCGCGAAACTATGGCTACACCTTC
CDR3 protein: CAVARGGARNYGYTF

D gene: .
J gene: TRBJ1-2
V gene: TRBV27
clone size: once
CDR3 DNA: TGTGCCAGCAGTTTAATGTCGGGGGGTGGCTACACCTTC
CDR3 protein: CASSLMSGGGYTF

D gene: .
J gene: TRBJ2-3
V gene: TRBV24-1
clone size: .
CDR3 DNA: TGTGCCACCAGTGATTTCGAGGATACGCAGTATTTT
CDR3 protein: CATSDFEDTQYF

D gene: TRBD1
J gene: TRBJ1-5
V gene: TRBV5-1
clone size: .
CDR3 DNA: TGCGCCAGCAGCTTGGGGACAGGGAGTCAGCCCCAGCATTTT
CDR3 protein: CASSLGTGSQPQHF

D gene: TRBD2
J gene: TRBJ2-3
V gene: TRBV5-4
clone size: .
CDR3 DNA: TGTGCCAGCAGCTCGGGACTAGCTAGCACAGATACGCAGTATTTT
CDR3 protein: CASSSGLASTDTQYF

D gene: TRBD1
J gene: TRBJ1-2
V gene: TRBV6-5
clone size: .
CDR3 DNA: TGTGCCAGCACCCAGGGACAGGGTGGAGGCTACACCTTC
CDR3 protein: CASTQGQGGGYTF

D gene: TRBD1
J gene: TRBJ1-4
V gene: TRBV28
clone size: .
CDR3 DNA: TGTGCCAGCAGTTTGGGGGGACAGTCTAATGAAAAACTGTTTTTT
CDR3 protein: CASSLGGQSNEKLFF

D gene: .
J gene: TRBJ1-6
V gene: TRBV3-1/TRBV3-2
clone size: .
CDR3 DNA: TGTGCCAGCAGCCAAGACTCCCACAGTAGTTCACCCCTCCACTTT
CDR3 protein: CASSQDSHSSSPLHF

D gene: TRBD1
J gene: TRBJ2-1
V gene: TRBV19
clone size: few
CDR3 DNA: TGTGCCAGCGCCTCAGGGGGAACTAGCTACAATGAGCAGTTCTTC
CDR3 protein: CASASGGTSYNEQFF

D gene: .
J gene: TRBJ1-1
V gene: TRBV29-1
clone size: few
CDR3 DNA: TGCAGCGTTGAAGTGGAGGGGCGAGGGGCCACTGAAGCTTTCTTT
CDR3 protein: CSVEVEGRGATEAFF

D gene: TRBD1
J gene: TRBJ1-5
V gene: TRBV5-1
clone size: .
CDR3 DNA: TGCGCCAGCAGCTCCGGGACAGGGGGAGGTCAGCCCCAGCATTTT
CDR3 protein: CASSSGTGGGQPQHF

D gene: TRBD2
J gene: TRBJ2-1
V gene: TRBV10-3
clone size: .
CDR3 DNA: TGTGCCATCAGTGAATACCTAGCGGGGGGGCAGGGCTTAGATGAGCAGTTCTTC
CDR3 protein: CAISEYLAGGQGLDEQFF

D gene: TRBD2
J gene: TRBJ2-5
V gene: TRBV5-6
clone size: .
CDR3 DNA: TGTGCCAGCAGCTCCGGACTAGCGGGGGCCTTGGCAGAGACCCAGTACTTC
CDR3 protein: CASSSGLAGALAETQYF

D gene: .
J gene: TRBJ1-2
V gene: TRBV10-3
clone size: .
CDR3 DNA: TGTGCCATCGGCATATGGACAGCCACTAACTATGGCTACACCTTC
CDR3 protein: CAIGIWTATNYGYTF

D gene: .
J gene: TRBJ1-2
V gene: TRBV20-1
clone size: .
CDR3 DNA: TGCAGTGCTCTCAATCAGGGTGGCTACACCTTC
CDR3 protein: CSALNQGGYTF

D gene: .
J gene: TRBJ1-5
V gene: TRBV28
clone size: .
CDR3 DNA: TGTGCCAGCAGTCCCAGCAGGGTTACCCAGCATTTT
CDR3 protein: CASSPSRVTQHF

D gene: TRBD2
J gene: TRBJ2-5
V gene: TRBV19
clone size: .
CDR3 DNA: TGTGCCAGTAGTAAGGGACTAGCGGGGGGCCAAGAGACCCAGTACTTC
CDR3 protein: CASSKGLAGGQETQYF

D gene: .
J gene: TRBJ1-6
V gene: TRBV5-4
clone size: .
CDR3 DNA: TGTGCCAGCAGCTTGGCGGGGTATCATTCACCCCTCCACTTT
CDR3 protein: CASSLAGYHSPLHF

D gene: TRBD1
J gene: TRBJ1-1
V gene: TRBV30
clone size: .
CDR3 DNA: TGTGCCTGGAGTACGGACAGGTCCATCACTGAAGCTTTCTTT
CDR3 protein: CAWSTDRSITEAFF

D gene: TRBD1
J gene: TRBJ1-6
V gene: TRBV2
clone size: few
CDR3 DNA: TGTGCCAGCAGAAGGGGACAGGGGATAGAACCCCTCCACTTT
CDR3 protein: CASRRGQGIEPLHF

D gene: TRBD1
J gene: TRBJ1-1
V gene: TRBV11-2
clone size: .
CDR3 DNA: TGTGCCAGCAGCTTAGCCGGGACAGCGGGGGTCGAAGCTTTCTTT
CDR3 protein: CASSLAGTAGVEAFF

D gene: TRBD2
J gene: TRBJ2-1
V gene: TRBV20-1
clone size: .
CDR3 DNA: TGCAGTGCTAGTCCTAGCGGATCCTACAATGAGCAGTTCTTC
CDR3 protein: CSASPSGSYNEQFF

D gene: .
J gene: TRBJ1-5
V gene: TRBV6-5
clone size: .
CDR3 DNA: TGTGCCTCGTGGGGGGGCAATCAGCCCCAGCATTTT
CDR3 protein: CASWGGNQPQHF

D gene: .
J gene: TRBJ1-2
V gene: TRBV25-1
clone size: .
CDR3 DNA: TGTGCCAGCAGGACCATGGCGGATGGCTACACCTTC
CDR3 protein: CASRTMADGYTF

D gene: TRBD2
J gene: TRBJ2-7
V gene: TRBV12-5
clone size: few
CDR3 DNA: TGTGCTAGTGGTTTGACCCCGGGACGGGGGGTTTCCTACGAGCAGTACTTC
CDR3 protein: CASGLTPGRGVSYEQYF

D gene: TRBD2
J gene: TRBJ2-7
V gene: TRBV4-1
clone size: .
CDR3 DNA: TGCGCCAGCAGCCCACGCCGCGGGGGGCCCACTTACGAGCAGTACTTC
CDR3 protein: CASSPRRGGPTYEQYF

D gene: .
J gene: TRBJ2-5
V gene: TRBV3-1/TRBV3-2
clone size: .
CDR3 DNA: TGTGCCAGCAGCCAGGCCCCACTAGGAACGGGGACCCAGTACTTC
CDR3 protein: CASSQAPLGTGTQYF